These T cell receptor beta chains were read from a single sample in a study of cytomegalovirus exposure and HLA in healthy donors. Repertoires were generated with immunoSEQ multiplex PCR, while TCRdb's copy carries only in-frame clones and drops some. The sample shows around 140,000 clones, 80% of them seen only once. Sequencing was carried out using PBMCs. The receptors shown here come from a middle-aged man in good health and CMV-seronegative. Each CDR3 is given with its conserved first and last residue. A D gene is named only where the DNA matches it firmly. The listing skips clone size in some rows; elsewhere it reads once, few, many or a size class.

-,TRBJ2-1,TRBD2,TRBV5-1,16,TGCGCCAGCAGCTTGGATTCGAGCGGGGGAGACAATGAGCAGTTCTTC,CASSLDSSGGDNEQFF
-,TRBJ1-2,TRBD1,TRBV5-1,14,TGCGCCAGCAGCGAGGACAGGGTGGGATATGGCTACACCTTC,CASSEDRVGYGYTF
-,TRBJ2-7,-,TRBV27,13,TGTGCCAGCAGTTTGGGCAGGGGGGCCGAGCAGTACTTC,CASSLGRGAEQYF
-,TRBJ1-2,-,TRBV28,11,TGTGCCACCCGAATCGGCTATGGCTACACCTTC,CATRIGYGYTF
-,TRBJ1-6,TRBD1,TRBV6-5,14,TGTGCCAGCAGAAGACAGGGTAGAAATTCACCCCTCCACTTT,CASRRQGRNSPLHF
-,TRBJ2-2,TRBD1,TRBV7-2,16,TGTGCCAGCAGCTCCTTCTGGACAGGGGTTACCGGGGAGCTGTTTTTT,CASSSFWTGVTGELFF
-,TRBJ2-7,TRBD1,TRBV4-1,14,TGCGCCAGCAGCCCAGGGGACAGCTCCTACGAGCAGTACTTC,CASSPGDSSYEQYF
few,TRBJ1-4,-,TRBV5-8,17,TGTGCCAGCAGCTTACGGACAGTAAGAACAACTAATGAAAAACTGTTTTTT,CASSLRTVRTTNEKLFF
-,TRBJ1-5,TRBD1,TRBV6-1,15,TGTGCCAGCAGGGCGAGGGACAGCGTCAATCAGCCCCAGCATTTT,CASRARDSVNQPQHF
-,TRBJ1-3,TRBD1,TRBV10-3,15,TGTGCCATCAGTGATCAGGGACAGGCTGGAAACACCATATATTTT,CAISDQGQAGNTIYF
-,TRBJ1-1,-,TRBV2,15,TGTGCCAGCAGCGAGAAATCGGGGGGGAGGACTGAAGCTTTCTTT,CASSEKSGGRTEAFF
-,TRBJ1-2,-,TRBV9,15,TGTGCCAGCAGCGTAGCGAGGGTTGGTACTAGTGGCTACACCTTC,CASSVARVGTSGYTF
-,TRBJ2-7,-,TRBV7-8,16,TGTGCCAGCAGCCCCACCCCGGTGGCGACTACCTACGAGCAGTACTTC,CASSPTPVATTYEQYF
-,TRBJ2-5,-,TRBV9,16,TGTGCCAGCAGCATCTCCGGGGGCAGGGGGCAAGAGACCCAGTACTTC,CASSISGGRGQETQYF
-,TRBJ1-6,-,TRBV5-1,16,TGCGCCAGCAGTACCAGGGCTAGCTCCTATAATTCACCCCTCCACTTT,CASSTRASSYNSPLHF
-,TRBJ1-1,TRBD1,TRBV6-5,15,TGTGCCAGCAGCCGCCGGGACAGGGGGAACACTGAAGCTTTCTTT,CASSRRDRGNTEAFF
-,TRBJ2-7,-,TRBV10-3,14,TGTGCCATCAGTGGACAGGCGAGCTCCTACGAGCAGTACTTC,CAISGQASSYEQYF
-,TRBJ2-7,TRBD2,TRBV5-1,14,TGCGCCAGCAAGGGACTAGCGGGGCCCTACGAGCAGTACTTC,CASKGLAGPYEQYF
-,TRBJ2-1,-,TRBV5-1,14,TGCGCCAGCACCTCTGGGGGGAGGTACAATGAGCAGTTCTTC,CASTSGGRYNEQFF
-,TRBJ1-1,TRBD1,TRBV19,14,TGTGCCAGTAGTGAGGGACAGGCGAACACTGAAGCTTTCTTT,CASSEGQANTEAFF
-,TRBJ1-5,-,TRBV6-5,13,TGTGCCAGCAGCTGGACATATCATCAGCCCCAGCATTTT,CASSWTYHQPQHF
once,TRBJ2-3,-,TRBV18,15,TGTGCCAGCTCACCGAACCAGGGTAGTGCAGATACGCAGTATTTT,CASSPNQGSADTQYF
few,TRBJ2-1,-,TRBV5-1,14,TGCGCCAGCAGCTTGGCGGGTACCTACAATGAGCAGTTCTTC,CASSLAGTYNEQFF
-,TRBJ1-6,TRBD1,TRBV4-1,18,TGCGCCAGCAGCCAAGAGGACAGGGTCCTTCCGCTTAATTCACCCCTCCACTTT,CASSQEDRVLPLNSPLHF
few,TRBJ1-5,-,TRBV6-4,15,TGTGCCAGCAGTTTGACAGCAACCAGCAATCAGCCCCAGCATTTT,CASSLTATSNQPQHF
-,TRBJ1-3,-,TRBV28,14,TGTGCCAGCAGTTTGGTAGCAGCCGGAAACACCATATATTTT,CASSLVAAGNTIYF
-,TRBJ2-3,TRBD2,TRBV27,15,TGTGCCGTACATAGCGGGGGCGTCGGCACAGATACGCAGTATTTT,CAVHSGGVGTDTQYF
once,TRBJ2-5,TRBD1,TRBV19,13,TGTGCCACCGGACAGGGGGCGAAAGAGACCCAGTACTTC,CATGQGAKETQYF
once,TRBJ2-2,TRBD2,TRBV30,15,TGTGCCTGGGCCTTCCAGCGGGGGGGCAGCGGGGAGCTGTTTTTT,CAWAFQRGGSGELFF
-,TRBJ2-2,-,TRBV13,13,TGTGCCAGCAGCTTATTTGAGACCGGGGAGCTGTTTTTT,CASSLFETGELFF
-,TRBJ2-2,TRBD1,TRBV9,15,TGTGCCAGCAGCGTAGCACAGGGGGCAACCGGGGAGCTGTTTTTT,CASSVAQGATGELFF
once,TRBJ2-2,TRBD1,TRBV19,13,TGTGCCAGTCGAACAGGGGGAACCGGGGAGCTGTTTTTT,CASRTGGTGELFF
once,TRBJ2-7,TRBD2,TRBV28,14,TGTGCCAGCAGGAGGCGGGGGTCTCCTAACGAGCAGTACTTC,CASRRRGSPNEQYF
-,TRBJ1-1,-,TRBV27,16,TGTGCCAGCAGTTTATGGTCGGGGTTTGGTGACACTGAAGCTTTCTTT,CASSLWSGFGDTEAFF
-,TRBJ1-6,-,TRBV5-6,15,TGTGCCAGCAGCTCCGGGTTCTCCTATAATTCACCCCTCCACTTT,CASSSGFSYNSPLHF
-,TRBJ2-5,-,TRBV2,14,TGTGCCAGCAGGACACAGGGCCACCAAGAGACCCAGTACTTC,CASRTQGHQETQYF
few,TRBJ1-4,-,TRBV5-1,13,TGCGCCAGCAGCTTGGTTGAGAATGAAAAACTGTTTTTT,CASSLVENEKLFF